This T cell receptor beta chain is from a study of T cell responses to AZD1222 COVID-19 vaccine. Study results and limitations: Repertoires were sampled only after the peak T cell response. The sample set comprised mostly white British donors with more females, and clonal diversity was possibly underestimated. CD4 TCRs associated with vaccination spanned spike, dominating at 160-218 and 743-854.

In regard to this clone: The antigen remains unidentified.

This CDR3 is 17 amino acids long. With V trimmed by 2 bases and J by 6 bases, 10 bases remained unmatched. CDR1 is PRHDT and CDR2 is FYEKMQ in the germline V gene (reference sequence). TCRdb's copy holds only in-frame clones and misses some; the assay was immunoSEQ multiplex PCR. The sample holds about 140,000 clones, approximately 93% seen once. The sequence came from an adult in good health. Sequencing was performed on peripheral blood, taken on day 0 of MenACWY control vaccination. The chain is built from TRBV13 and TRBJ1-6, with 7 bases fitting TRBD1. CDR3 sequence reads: CASSLRGGRDINSPLHF. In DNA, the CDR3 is TGTGCCAGCAGCTTAAGAGGGGGCAGAGACATTAATTCACCCCTCCACTTT.